A single sample gave rise to the 27 T cell receptor beta chains below, sequenced in a study of identical twins. In TCRdb, the 5' RACE reads were re-called with MiXCR into one record per CDR3 protein. Of about 160,000 distinct CDR3 sequences listed, 3% to 4% are singletons. Sequenced material: memory T cells sorted from blood. These receptor sequences come from a man between 18 and 35 years old in good health.

The sample holds many counts of this clonotype. The chain uses TRBV4-3 and TRBJ2-5; TRBD2 matches 7 bases. The germline V gene encodes CDR1 LGHNA and CDR2 YSLEER. V dropped 2 bases and J dropped 0; count of bases not matched to a gene: 9. The CDR3 contains 17 residues. The chain's CDR3 is CASSQQLAHAYQETQYF. DNA for the CDR3: TGCGCCAGCAGCCAACAACTAGCGCACGCGTACCAAGAGACCCAGTACTTC.

This clonotype was observed a few times. The chain links TRBV5-1 to TRBJ2-2; 8 bases match TRBD2. The V gene's germline CDR1 is SGHRS and CDR2 YFSETQ. Unmatched junction bases numbered 11, after V lost 9 bases and J lost 4 bases. The CDR3 is 15 residues long. DNA for the CDR3: TGCGCCACCAAGGGGGAGCGGGGGAGCACCGGGGAGCTGTTTTTT. Amino acids: CATKGERGSTGELFF.

This clonotype was observed many times. The chain couples TRBV7-9 to TRBJ1-6; D is possibly TRBD1 (5 bases). V gave up 5 bases and J gave up 7 bases, with 15 bases separating them. This CDR3 contains 15 residues. In germline, CDR1 is SEHNR, CDR2 FQNEAQ (reference sequence). The CDR3 here is CASSQRGGGNSPLHF. The DNA for the CDR3 is TGTGCCAGCAGCCAACGCGGGGGGGGGAATTCACCCCTCCACTTT. The full variable domain, rest sourced from reference TRBV7-9 and TRBJ1-6, is DTGVSQNPRHKITKRGQNVTFRCDPISEHNRLYWYRQTLGQGPEFLTYFQNEAQLEKSRLLSDRFSAERPKGSFSTLEIQRTEQGDSAMYLCASSQRGGGNSPLHFGNGTRLTVT.

The sample holds many counts of this clonotype. The V call is TRBV20-1, the J call TRBJ1-2; D may be TRBD1 (6 bases). Germline CDR1 and CDR2: DFQATT and SNEGSKA (reference sequence). Between the trimmed V and J ends, which lost 5 bases and 2 bases, there was a span of 12 bases. The length of the CDR3 is 13 residues. The CDR3: CSAETGSNYGYTF. CDR3 sequence (DNA): TGCAGTGCTGAGACAGGTTCAAACTATGGCTACACCTTC.

This clonotype was found many times. CDR3 in amino acids: CSAKGTSGRMYEQYF. The DNA of the CDR3 is TGCAGTGCTAAGGGGACTAGCGGGAGAATGTACGAGCAGTACTTC. The chain uses TRBV20-1 and TRBJ2-7; TRBD2 matches at 14 bases. Germline V CDR1 and CDR2: DFQATT, SNEGSKA (reference sequence). V was clipped by 4 bases and J by 4 bases; unmatched bases: 6. The CDR3 length is 15 residues.

This clonotype was found many times. The rearrangement links TRBV5-1 to TRBJ2-5; no firm D call. The germline V and J ends were trimmed by 3 bases and 1 base, with 10 bases remaining between them. The CDR3 totals 14 residues. Germline CDR1 and CDR2: SGHRS and YFSETQ. CDR3 DNA: TGCGCCAGCAGCTCTCCAGAGACCCAAGAGACCCAGTACTTC. This codes for CASSSPETQETQYF.

This clonotype occurred many times. This chain uses TRBV28 with TRBJ2-1, with D possibly called TRBD1 or TRBD2 (5 bases each). Trimming shortened V by 5 bases and J by 4 bases, and 18 bases separated the two germline ends. Germline values: CDR1 MDHEN, CDR2 SYDVKM. The CDR3 has 16 amino acids. For the CDR3, the DNA is TGTGCCAGCAGTGTCGGGACCCAGACATTATACAATGAGCAGTTCTTC. This translates into CASSVGTQTLYNEQFF.

This clonotype was picked up many times. V is TRBV27 and J is TRBJ2-3; weak D call: TRBD1 (6 bases). The germline V gene has CDR1 MNHEY and CDR2 SMNVEV (reference sequence). This CDR3 has 11 residues. V lost 7 bases to trimming and J lost 4 bases, with 6 bases between them. CDR3 DNA sequence: TGTGCCAGCAAGGGGGCAGATACGCAGTATTTT. Its translation: CASKGADTQYF.

This clonotype was picked up many times. V and J are TRBV5-6 and TRBJ1-1; D remains ambiguous. The CDR3 runs to 13 residues. V was shortened by 0 bases and J by 4 bases, with 7 bases between the two germline ends. The germline CDR1 and CDR2 sequences are SGHDT and YYEEEE. CDR3 region: CASSLGDGTEAFF. In DNA form, the CDR3 reads TGTGCCAGCAGCTTGGGTGATGGCACTGAAGCTTTCTTT. Full variable domain (rest looked up from reference TRBV5-6 and TRBJ1-1): DAGVTQSPTHLIKTRGQQVTLRCSPKSGHDTVSWYQQALGQGPQFIFQYYEEEERQRGNFPDRFSGHQFPNYSSELNVNALLLGDSALYLCASSLGDGTEAFFGQGTRLTVV.

At least ten counts were recorded for this clonotype. The rearrangement joins TRBV28 to TRBJ1-2, with 7 bases that match TRBD1. V shed 5 bases, J shed 7 bases, and the junction held 7 bases outside the gene matches. The CDR3 consists of 13 residues. Germline-derived CDR1 and CDR2 are MDHEN and SYDVKM. The CDR3 region has the DNA TGTGCCAGCAGTACCAGGGGGTGGGGTGGCTACACCTTC. As protein: CASSTRGWGGYTF.

This clonotype was observed at least ten times. V and J are TRBV12-3 or TRBV12-4 and TRBJ2-7; D uncertain. The CDR3 totals 12 residues. V was clipped by 6 bases and J by 3 bases, with 9 bases between them. CDR3 in DNA: TGTGCCAGCAGCCGGACGGTCTACGAGCAGTACTTC. Protein: CASSRTVYEQYF.

There are many counts of this clonotype. V gene TRBV11-2 combines with J gene TRBJ2-3; D gene uncertain. Trimming cost V 6 bases and J 0 bases, with 10 bases left between them. This CDR3 region has 14 residues. Germline CDR1 and CDR2: SGHAT and FQNNGV. DNA for the CDR3: TGTGCCAGCAGGGTGACGGCTAGCACAGATACGCAGTATTTT. Encoded protein: CASRVTASTDTQYF.

At least ten counts were recorded for this clonotype. The chain carries TRBV9 and TRBJ2-1; D uncertain. The CDR3 sequence is 16 residues long. The V gene lost 0 bases and the J gene lost 1 base, with 11 bases spanning the gap. The germline V gene has CDR1 SGDLS and CDR2 YYNGEE. CDR3 nucleotide sequence: TGTGCCAGCAGCGTAGGAGGACCAAATTCCTACAATGAGCAGTTCTTC. Its translation is CASSVGGPNSYNEQFF.

This clonotype was recorded at least ten times. The CDR3 protein is CASSILATTNTGELFF. CDR3 DNA: TGTGCCAGCAGCATACTAGCGACTACGAACACCGGGGAGCTGTTTTTT. This rearrangement joins TRBV12-3 or TRBV12-4 to TRBJ2-2; TRBD2 agrees at 7 bases. The length of the CDR3 is 16 residues. The ends lost 6 bases at V and 0 bases at J; junction bases unmatched: 7.

In this sample, this clonotype is medium-sized. The chain employs TRBV4-1 and TRBJ1-1; 8 bases match TRBD1. The J segment lost 11 bases and the V segment lost 3 bases, leaving 8 bases of the junction unmatched. Germline V lookup: CDR1 MGHRA, CDR2 YSYEKL. The CDR3 covers 13 residues. The DNA for the CDR3 is TGCGCCAGCAGCCAGCCGGGACAGGCTTCGGCTTTCTTT. Amino acids: CASSQPGQASAFF.

This clonotype has only a few counts. The gene calls are TRBV29-1 and TRBJ1-4; D is uncertain. The CDR3 contains 14 residues. The germline CDR1 and CDR2 sequences are SQVTM and ANQGSEA. The ends were cut back, 5 bases at V and 2 bases at J, with 12 bases in the middle. The CDR3 DNA reads TGCAGCGTTAGAGGGCAGGCGACTAATGAAAAACTGTTTTTT. Protein: CSVRGQATNEKLFF. The whole variable domain, filled in from reference TRBV29-1 and TRBJ1-4, reads SAVISQKPSRDICQRGTSLTIQCQVDSQVTMMFWYRQQPGQSLTLIATANQGSEATYESGFVIDKFPISRPNLTFSTLTVSNMSPEDSSIYLCSVRGQATNEKLFFGSGTQLSVL.

This clonotype was observed at least ten times. The CDR3 is CAISEQGALWNQPQHF. The CDR3 nucleotides read TGTGCCATCAGTGAGCAGGGGGCCCTTTGGAATCAGCCCCAGCATTTT. The J gene is TRBJ1-5, the V gene TRBV10-3; 8 bases agree with TRBD1. J was trimmed by 4 bases and V by 2 bases; bases with no gene match: 7. Germline CDR1 reads ENHRY; CDR2 reads SYGVKD. The CDR3 is 16 residues long.

Ten or more counts support this clonotype. The chain links TRBV20-1 to TRBJ2-2; maybe TRBD2 (5 bases). The V gene's germline CDR1 is DFQATT and CDR2 SNEGSKA (reference sequence). Trimming pared 7 bases from V and 4 bases from J, leaving 10 bases between. The CDR3 contains 12 residues. CDR3 sequence reads: CSGEGGTGELFF. CDR3 DNA: TGCAGTGGCGAGGGTGGCACCGGGGAGCTGTTTTTT.

This clonotype was picked up many times. The chain employs TRBV5-1 and TRBJ1-1, with D possibly TRBD1 on 5 matching bases. Deletions cut 3 bases from V and 5 bases from J, with 14 bases between. The CDR3 has 14 amino acids. Germline V CDR1 and CDR2: SGHRS, YFSETQ. The CDR3 sequence: CASSSTGTSTEAFF. Written as DNA, the CDR3 is TGCGCCAGCAGCTCCACCGGGACTTCGACTGAAGCTTTCTTT.

This clonotype was counted many times. The V call is TRBV9, the J call TRBJ2-3; tentative D call: TRBD2 (5 bases). The ends were cut back, 0 bases at V and 9 bases at J, with 17 bases in the middle. CDR1 and CDR2 (germline): SGDLS, YYNGEE. The CDR3 runs 15 residues. CDR3 nucleotide sequence: TGTGCCAGCAGCGTAGTATCTAGCTCCCAGGCCACGCAGTATTTT. This sequence encodes CASSVVSSSQATQYF.

Ten or more counts support this clonotype. J is TRBJ2-7 and V is TRBV7-9, with 11 bases lining up with TRBD1. There are 16 residues in the CDR3. In germline, CDR1 is SEHNR, CDR2 FQNEAQ (reference sequence). V shed 5 bases and J 1 base; nucleotides not matched to a gene: 7. The CDR3 DNA reads as TGTGCCAGCAGCAACCGGGGACAGGGGGGATCCTACGAGCAGTACTTC. Translating it yields CASSNRGQGGSYEQYF.

This clonotype was observed a few times. The rearrangement links TRBV5-1 to TRBJ1-5; no clear D gene. This CDR3 contains 15 residues. Germline values: CDR1 SGHRS, CDR2 YFSETQ. Trimming removed 0 bases at V and 0 bases at J, with 7 bases between. CDR3 nucleotide sequence: TGCGCCAGCAGCTTGGATAACTATAGCAATCAGCCCCAGCATTTT. Protein: CASSLDNYSNQPQHF.

At least ten counts were recorded for this clonotype. This rearrangement joins TRBV18 to TRBJ2-2; D possibly uses TRBD1 or TRBD2 (6 bases each). Germline-derived CDR1 and CDR2 are KGHSH and LQKENI. The CDR3 is made up of 14 amino acids. Trimming shortened V by 3 bases and J by 4 bases, and 9 bases separated the two germline ends. CDR3 protein: CASSPEGGTGELFF. For the CDR3, the DNA is TGTGCCAGCTCACCGGAGGGGGGCACCGGGGAGCTGTTTTTT. Drawing the rest from reference TRBV18 and TRBJ2-2, the complete variable domain is NAGVMQNPRHLVRRRGQEARLRCSPMKGHSHVYWYRQLPEEGLKFMVYLQKENIIDESGMPKERFSAEFPKEGPSILRIQQVVRGDSAAYFCASSPEGGTGELFFGEGSRLTVL.

This clonotype occurred many times. Its ends do not fully match the called genes, so a read error is possible. The V call is TRBV4-1, the J call TRBJ2-3, with D perhaps matching TRBD1 or TRBD2 (5 bases each). Germline V gene sequence: CDR1 MGHRA, CDR2 YSYEKL. The CDR3 consists of 14 residues. CDR3 bases: TGCGCCAGCAGCCAAGATGGGGGTACAGGTACGCAGTATTTT. It specifies CASSQDGGTGTQYF.

This clonotype was recorded many times. This chain connects TRBV27 to TRBJ2-1, with 7 bases fitting TRBD2. The CDR3 sequence is 14 residues long. The germline CDR1 and CDR2 sequences are MNHEY and SMNVEV (reference sequence). Losses at the gene ends were 4 bases for V and 5 bases for J; bases not matched to a gene: 5. The CDR3 region is CASSYGTIDNEQFF. CDR3 coding DNA: TGTGCCAGCAGTTACGGGACTATCGACAATGAGCAGTTCTTC.

This clonotype was picked up many times. The chain is built from TRBV2 and TRBJ1-1, with 8 bases matching TRBD1. This CDR3 comprises 12 residues. Germline-derived CDR1 and CDR2 are SNHLY and FYNNEI. Unmatched junction bases numbered 3, after V lost 6 bases and J lost 6 bases. CDR3: CASSGQGPEAFF. The CDR3, as DNA: TGTGCCAGCAGCGGACAGGGTCCTGAAGCTTTCTTT.

This clonotype was detected many times. The chain has TRBV12-3 or TRBV12-4 and TRBJ1-2; unclear D gene. This CDR3 spans 14 amino acids. Trimming took 2 bases from V and 6 from J, leaving 13 bases between them. CDR3 DNA sequence: TGTGCCAGCAGTTTAACCACGCTGTTGGATGGCTACACCTTC. Encoded protein: CASSLTTLLDGYTF.